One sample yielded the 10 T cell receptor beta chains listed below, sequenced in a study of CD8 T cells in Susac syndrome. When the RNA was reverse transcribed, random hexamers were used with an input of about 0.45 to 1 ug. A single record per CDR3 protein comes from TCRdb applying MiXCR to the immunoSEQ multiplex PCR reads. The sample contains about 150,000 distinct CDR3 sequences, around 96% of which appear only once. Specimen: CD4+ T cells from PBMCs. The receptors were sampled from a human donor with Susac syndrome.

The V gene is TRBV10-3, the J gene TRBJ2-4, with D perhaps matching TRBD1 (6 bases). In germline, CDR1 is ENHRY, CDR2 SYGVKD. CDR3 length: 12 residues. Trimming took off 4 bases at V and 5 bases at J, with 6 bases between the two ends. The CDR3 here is CAISAGENIQYF. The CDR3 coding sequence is TGTGCCATCAGTGCAGGGGAAAACATTCAGTACTTC.

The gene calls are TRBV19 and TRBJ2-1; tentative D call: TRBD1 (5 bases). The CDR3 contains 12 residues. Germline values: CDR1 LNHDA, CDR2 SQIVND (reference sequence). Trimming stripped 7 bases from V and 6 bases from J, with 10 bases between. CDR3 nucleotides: TGTGCCAGTATAAGTCAGGGCAATGAGCAGTTCTTC. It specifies CASISQGNEQFF. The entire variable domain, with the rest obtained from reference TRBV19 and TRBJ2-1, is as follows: DGGITQSPKYLFRKEGQNVTLSCEQNLNHDAMYWYRQDPGQGLRLIYYSQIVNDFQKGDIAEGYSVSREKKESFPLTVTSAQKNPTAFYLCASISQGNEQFFGPGTRLTVL.

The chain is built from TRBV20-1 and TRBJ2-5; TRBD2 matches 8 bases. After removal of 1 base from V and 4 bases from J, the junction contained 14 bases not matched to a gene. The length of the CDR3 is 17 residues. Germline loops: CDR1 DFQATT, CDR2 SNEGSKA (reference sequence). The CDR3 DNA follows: TGCAGTGCTAGAGTTCGGGCGGGGGGAGAGTTCGGAGAGACCCAGTACTTC. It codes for CSARVRAGGEFGETQYF.

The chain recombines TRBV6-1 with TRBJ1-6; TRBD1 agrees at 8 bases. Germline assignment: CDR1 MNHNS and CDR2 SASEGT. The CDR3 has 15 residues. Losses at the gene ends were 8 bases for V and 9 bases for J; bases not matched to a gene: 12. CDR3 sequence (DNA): TGTGCCAGCCTCCACGGGACAGGTTTTCCTTCACCCCTCCACTTT. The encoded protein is CASLHGTGFPSPLHF.

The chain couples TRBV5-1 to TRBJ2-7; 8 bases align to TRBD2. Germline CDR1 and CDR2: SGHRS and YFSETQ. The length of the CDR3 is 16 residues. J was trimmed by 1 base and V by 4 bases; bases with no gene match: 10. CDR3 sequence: CASSQGGSGASYEQYF. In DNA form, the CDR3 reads TGCGCCAGCAGCCAAGGAGGTAGCGGGGCTTCCTACGAGCAGTACTTC.

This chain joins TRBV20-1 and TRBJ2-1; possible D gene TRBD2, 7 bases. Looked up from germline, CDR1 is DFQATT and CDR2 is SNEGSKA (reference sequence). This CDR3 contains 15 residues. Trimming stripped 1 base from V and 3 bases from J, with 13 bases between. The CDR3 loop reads CSARAGGPGYNEQFF. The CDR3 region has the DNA TGCAGTGCTAGAGCCGGGGGGCCGGGCTACAATGAGCAGTTCTTC.

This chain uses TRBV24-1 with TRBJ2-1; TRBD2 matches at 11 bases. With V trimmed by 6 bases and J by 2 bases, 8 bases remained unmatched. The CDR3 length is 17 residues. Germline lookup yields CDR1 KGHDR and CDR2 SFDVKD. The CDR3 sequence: CATSTSGGSGPYNEQFF. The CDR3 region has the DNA TGTGCCACCAGTACTAGCGGGGGCTCGGGACCCTACAATGAGCAGTTCTTC.

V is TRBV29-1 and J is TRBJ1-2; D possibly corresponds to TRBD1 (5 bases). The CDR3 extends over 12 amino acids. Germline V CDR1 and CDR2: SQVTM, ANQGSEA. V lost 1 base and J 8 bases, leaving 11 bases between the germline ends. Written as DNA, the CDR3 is TGCAGCGTTGAAGGACCCAGGGAGGGCTACACCTTC. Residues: CSVEGPREGYTF.

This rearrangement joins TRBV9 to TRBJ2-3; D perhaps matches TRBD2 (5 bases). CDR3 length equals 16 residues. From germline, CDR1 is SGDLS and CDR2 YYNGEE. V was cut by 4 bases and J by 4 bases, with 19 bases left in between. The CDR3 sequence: CASSPRGSPTSDTQYF. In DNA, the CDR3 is TGTGCCAGCAGCCCCCGGGGTAGCCCTACCTCAGATACGCAGTATTTT.

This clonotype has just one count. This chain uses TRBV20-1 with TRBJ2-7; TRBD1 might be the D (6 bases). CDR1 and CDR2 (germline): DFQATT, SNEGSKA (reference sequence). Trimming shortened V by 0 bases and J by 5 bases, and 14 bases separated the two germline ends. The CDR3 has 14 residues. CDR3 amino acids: CSARDGARGHEQYF. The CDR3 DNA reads TGCAGTGCTAGAGATGGAGCCAGGGGTCACGAGCAGTACTTC.